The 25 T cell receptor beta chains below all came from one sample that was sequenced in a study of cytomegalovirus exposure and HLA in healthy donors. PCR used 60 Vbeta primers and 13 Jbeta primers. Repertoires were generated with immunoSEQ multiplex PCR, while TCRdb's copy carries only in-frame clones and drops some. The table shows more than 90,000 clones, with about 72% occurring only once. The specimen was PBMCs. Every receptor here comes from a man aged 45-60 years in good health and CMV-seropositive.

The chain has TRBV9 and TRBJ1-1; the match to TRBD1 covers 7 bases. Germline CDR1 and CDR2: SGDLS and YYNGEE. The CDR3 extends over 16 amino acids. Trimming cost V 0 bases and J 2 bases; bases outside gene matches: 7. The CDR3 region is CASSVGAGTANTEAFF. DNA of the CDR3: TGTGCCAGCAGCGTAGGGGCGGGGACAGCCAACACTGAAGCTTTCTTT.

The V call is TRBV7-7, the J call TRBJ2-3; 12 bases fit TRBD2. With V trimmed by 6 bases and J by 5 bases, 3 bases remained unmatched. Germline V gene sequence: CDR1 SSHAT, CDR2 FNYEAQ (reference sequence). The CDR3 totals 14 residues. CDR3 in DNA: TGTGCCAGCAGTCTAGCGGGAGGGGGAGATACGCAGTATTTT. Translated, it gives CASSLAGGGDTQYF.

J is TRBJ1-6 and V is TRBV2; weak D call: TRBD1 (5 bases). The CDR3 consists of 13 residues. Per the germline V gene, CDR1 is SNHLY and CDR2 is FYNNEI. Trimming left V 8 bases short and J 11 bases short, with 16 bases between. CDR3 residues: CASGGGRSTPLHF. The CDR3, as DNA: TGTGCCAGCGGGGGGGGGAGATCTACACCCCTCCACTTT.

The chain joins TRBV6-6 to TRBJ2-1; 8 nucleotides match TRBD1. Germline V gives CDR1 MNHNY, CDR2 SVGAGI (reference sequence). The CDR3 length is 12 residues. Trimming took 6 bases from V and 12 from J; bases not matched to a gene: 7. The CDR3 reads CASSPPGTGQFF. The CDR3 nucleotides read TGTGCCAGCAGCCCCCCGGGGACAGGGCAGTTCTTC.

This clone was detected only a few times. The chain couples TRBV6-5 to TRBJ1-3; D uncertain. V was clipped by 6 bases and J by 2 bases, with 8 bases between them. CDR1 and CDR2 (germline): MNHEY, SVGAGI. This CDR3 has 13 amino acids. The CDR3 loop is CASRKATGNTIYF. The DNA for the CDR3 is TGTGCCAGCAGAAAAGCAACTGGAAACACCATATATTTT.

CDR3 sequence: CATSREQGTNEKLFF. The CDR3 DNA reads TGTGCCACCAGCAGAGAGCAGGGAACTAATGAAAAACTGTTTTTT. The chain is built from TRBV15 and TRBJ1-4; a weak D match, TRBD1 (5 bases). The CDR3 is 15 residues long. V dropped 0 bases and J dropped 1 base, with 6 bases sitting between them. The germline V gene has CDR1 LNHNV and CDR2 YYDKDF (reference sequence).

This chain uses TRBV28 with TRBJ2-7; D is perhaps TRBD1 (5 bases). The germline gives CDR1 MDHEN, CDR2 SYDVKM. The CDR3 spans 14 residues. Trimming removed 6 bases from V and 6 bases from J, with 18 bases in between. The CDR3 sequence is CASSPTALPLEQYF. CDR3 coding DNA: TGTGCCAGCAGCCCGACAGCACTCCCCCTCGAGCAGTACTTC.

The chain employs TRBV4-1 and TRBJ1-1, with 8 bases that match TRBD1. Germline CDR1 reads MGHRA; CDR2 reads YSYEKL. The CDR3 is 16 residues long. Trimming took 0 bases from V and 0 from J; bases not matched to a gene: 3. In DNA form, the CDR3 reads TGCGCCAGCAGCCAAGAGCCGGGACAGGTGAACACTGAAGCTTTCTTT. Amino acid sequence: CASSQEPGQVNTEAFF.

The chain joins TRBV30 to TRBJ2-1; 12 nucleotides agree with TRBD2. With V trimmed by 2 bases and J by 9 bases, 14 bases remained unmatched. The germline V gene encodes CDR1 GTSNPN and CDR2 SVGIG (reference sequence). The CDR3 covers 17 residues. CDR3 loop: CAWSSGLAGRQFSEQFF. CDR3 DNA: TGTGCCTGGAGTTCTGGACTAGCGGGGCGACAATTCAGTGAGCAGTTCTTC.

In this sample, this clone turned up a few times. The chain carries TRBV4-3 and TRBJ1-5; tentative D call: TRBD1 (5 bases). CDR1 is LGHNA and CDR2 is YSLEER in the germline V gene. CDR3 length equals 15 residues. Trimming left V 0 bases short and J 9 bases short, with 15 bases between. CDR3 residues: CASSQDLGQGWPQHF. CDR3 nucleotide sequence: TGCGCCAGCAGCCAAGATTTGGGGCAGGGCTGGCCCCAGCATTTT.

This CDR3 reads CASSPSGAGDYEQYF. DNA for the CDR3: TGCGCCAGCAGCCCTTCCGGGGCGGGAGATTACGAGCAGTACTTC. The V gene is TRBV4-1, the J gene TRBJ2-7, with TRBD2 matching over 7 bases. CDR1 is MGHRA, CDR2 YSYEKL, per germline. The ends lost 4 bases at V and 4 bases at J; junction bases unmatched: 10. This CDR3 spans 15 amino acids.

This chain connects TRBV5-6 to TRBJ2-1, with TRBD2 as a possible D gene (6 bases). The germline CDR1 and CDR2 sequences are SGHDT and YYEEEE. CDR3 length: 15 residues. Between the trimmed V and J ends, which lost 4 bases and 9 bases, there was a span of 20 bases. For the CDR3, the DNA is TGTGCCAGCAGCCCTTACCGACTAGTGGCCGGTGAGCAGTTCTTC. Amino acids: CASSPYRLVAGEQFF. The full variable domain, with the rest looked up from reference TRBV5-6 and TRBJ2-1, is DAGVTQSPTHLIKTRGQQVTLRCSPKSGHDTVSWYQQALGQGPQFIFQYYEEEERQRGNFPDRFSGHQFPNYSSELNVNALLLGDSALYLCASSPYRLVAGEQFFGPGTRLTVL.

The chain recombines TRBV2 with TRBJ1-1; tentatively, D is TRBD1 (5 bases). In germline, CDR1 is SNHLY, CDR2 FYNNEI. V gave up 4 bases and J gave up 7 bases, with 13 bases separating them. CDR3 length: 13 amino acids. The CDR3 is CASSGGVGDEAFF. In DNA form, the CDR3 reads TGTGCCAGCAGTGGGGGGGTGGGGGATGAAGCTTTCTTT.

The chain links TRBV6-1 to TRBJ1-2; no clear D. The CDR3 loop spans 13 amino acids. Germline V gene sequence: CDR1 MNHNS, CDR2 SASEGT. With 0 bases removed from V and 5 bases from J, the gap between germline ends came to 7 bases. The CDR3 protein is CASSEAYGYGYTF. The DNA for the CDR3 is TGTGCCAGCAGTGAAGCTTACGGTTATGGCTACACCTTC.

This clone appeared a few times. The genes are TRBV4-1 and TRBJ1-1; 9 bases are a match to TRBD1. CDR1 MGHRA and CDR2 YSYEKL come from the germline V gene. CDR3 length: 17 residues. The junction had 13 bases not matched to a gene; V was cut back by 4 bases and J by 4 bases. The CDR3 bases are TGCGCCAGCAGCCTCCTGACAGGGGGACGGAGTGGCACTGAAGCTTTCTTT. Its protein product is CASSLLTGGRSGTEAFF.

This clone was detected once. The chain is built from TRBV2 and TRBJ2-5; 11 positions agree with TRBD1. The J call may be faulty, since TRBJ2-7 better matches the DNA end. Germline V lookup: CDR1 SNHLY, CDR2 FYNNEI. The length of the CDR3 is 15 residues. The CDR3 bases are TGTGCCAGCAGGGGGGACAGGGGGAACTCCTACGAGCAGTACTTC. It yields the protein CASRGDRGNSYEQYF.

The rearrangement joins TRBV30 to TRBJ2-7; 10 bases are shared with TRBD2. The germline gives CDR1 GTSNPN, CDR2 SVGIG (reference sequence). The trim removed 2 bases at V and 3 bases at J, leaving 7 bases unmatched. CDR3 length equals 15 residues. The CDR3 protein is CAWSPLAGAHYEQYF. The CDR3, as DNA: TGTGCCTGGAGTCCCCTAGCGGGGGCCCACTACGAGCAGTACTTC.

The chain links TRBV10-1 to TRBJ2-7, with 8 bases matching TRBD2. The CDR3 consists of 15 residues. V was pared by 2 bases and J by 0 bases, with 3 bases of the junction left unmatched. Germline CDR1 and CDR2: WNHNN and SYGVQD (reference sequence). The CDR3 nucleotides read TGCGCCAGCAGTGAGGGCGGGGGGTCCTCCTACGAGCAGTACTTC. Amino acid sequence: CASSEGGGSSYEQYF.

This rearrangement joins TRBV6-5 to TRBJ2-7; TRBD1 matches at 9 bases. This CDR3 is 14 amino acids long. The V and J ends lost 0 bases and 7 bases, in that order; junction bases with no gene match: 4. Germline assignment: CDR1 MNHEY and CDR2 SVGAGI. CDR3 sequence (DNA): TGTGCCAGCAGTTACTCGGGGACAGGGCGGGAGCAGTACTTC. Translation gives CASSYSGTGREQYF.

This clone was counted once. For the CDR3, the DNA is TGTGCCAGCAGTTACTCCGGGGTAATATACGAGCAGTACTTC. Translation gives CASSYSGVIYEQYF. The V gene is TRBV6-5, the J gene TRBJ2-7; tentative D call: TRBD2 (5 bases). The CDR3 loop spans 14 amino acids. CDR1 is MNHEY, CDR2 SVGAGI, per germline. V lost 0 bases to trimming and J lost 4 bases, with 10 bases between them.

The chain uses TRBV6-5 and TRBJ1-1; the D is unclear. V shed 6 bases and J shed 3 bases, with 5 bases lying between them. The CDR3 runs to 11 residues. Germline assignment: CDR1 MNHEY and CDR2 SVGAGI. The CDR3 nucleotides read TGTGCCAGCAGGCGGGACACTGAAGCTTTCTTT. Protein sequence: CASRRDTEAFF.

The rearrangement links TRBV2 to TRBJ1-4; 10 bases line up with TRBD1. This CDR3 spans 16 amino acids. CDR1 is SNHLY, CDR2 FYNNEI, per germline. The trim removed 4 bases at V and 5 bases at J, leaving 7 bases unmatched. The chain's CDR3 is CASSVRDRGMNEKLFF. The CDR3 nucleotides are TGTGCCAGCAGTGTCCGGGACAGGGGTATGAATGAAAAACTGTTTTTT.

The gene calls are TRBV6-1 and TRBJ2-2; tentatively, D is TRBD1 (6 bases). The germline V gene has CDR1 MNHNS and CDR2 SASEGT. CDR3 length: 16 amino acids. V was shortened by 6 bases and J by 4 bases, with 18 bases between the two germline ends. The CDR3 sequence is CASREPRGWGTGELFF. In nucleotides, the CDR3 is TGTGCCAGCAGGGAACCCAGGGGCTGGGGCACCGGGGAGCTGTTTTTT.

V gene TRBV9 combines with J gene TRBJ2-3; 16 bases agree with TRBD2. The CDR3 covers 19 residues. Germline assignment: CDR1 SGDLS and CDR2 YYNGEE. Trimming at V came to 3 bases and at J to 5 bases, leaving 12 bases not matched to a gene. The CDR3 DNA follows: TGTGCCAGCAGCGCCCACCCAGGGACTAGCGGGGGGGCTAGAGATACGCAGTATTTT. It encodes CASSAHPGTSGGARDTQYF.

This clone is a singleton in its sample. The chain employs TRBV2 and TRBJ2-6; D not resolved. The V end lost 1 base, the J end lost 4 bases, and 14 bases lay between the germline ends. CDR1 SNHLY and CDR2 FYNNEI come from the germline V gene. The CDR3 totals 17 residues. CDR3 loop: CASSEERVRPGANVLTF. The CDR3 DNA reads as TGTGCCAGCAGTGAAGAGAGAGTGCGGCCCGGGGCCAACGTCCTGACTTTC.